The sequence of this T cell receptor (beta chain) was determined in a study of blood T cell repertoires in COVID-19. Study information: There were acute and convalescent COVID-19 samples, and they came from the United States, Italy and Spain. Sample material is recorded as cDNA or gDNA derived from T cells, B-cell-depleted T cells, or PBMCs.

Germline V gene data show CDR1 as LNHDA and CDR2 as SQIVND (reference sequence). The CDR3 contains 14 residues. Trimming pared 3 bases from V and 3 bases from J, leaving 10 bases between. Authors' processing steps: Estimation of nucleated cell counts relied on the amplification of reference gene primers. Generated by immunoSEQ multiplex PCR, the TCRdb table keeps only in-frame clones and is missing some. The V and J calls and clone size were taken over from that table, and D and trimming were inferred from the DNA. Here the sample spans approximately 220,000 clones, about nine tenths being singletons.

The sample consisted of peripheral blood. The chain couples TRBV19 to TRBJ2-3; no definite D call. This receptor was identified in a man aged 40-50 years with acute or convalescent COVID-19. The CDR3 nucleotides read TGTGCCAGTAGTATGGAGTTACGGACAGATACGCAGTATTTT. Amino acids: CASSMELRTDTQYF.